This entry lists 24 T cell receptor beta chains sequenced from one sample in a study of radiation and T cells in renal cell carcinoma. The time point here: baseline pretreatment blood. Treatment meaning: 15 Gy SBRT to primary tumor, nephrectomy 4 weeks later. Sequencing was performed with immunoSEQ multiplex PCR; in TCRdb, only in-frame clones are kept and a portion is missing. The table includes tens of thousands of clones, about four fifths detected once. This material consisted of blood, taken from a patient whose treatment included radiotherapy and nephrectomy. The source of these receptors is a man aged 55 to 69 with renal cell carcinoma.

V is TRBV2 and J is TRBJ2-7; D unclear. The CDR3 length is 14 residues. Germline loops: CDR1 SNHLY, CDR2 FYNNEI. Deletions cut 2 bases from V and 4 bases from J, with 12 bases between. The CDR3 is CASSEPPIGYEQYF. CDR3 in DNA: TGTGCCAGCAGTGAACCCCCGATAGGGTACGAGCAGTACTTC.

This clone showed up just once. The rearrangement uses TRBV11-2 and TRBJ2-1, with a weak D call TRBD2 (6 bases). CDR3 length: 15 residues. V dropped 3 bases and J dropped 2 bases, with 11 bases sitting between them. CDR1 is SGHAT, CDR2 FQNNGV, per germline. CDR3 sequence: CASSLLGGPYNEQFF. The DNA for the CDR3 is TGTGCCAGCAGCTTGCTGGGAGGTCCCTACAATGAGCAGTTCTTC.

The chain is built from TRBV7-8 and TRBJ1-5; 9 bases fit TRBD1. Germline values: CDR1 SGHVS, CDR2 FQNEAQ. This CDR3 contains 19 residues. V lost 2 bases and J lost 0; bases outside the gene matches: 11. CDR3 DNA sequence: TGTGCCAGCAGCTTAAATCCGGGACAGGGACGACATAGCAATCAGCCCCAGCATTTT. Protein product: CASSLNPGQGRHSNQPQHF.

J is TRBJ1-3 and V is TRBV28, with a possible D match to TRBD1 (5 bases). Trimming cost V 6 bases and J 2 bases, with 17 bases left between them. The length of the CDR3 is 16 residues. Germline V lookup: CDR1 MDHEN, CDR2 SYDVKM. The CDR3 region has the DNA TGTGCCAGCAGCCCCTCATTAAGGACACCTGGAAACACCATATATTTT. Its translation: CASSPSLRTPGNTIYF. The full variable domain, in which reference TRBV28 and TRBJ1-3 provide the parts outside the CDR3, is DVKVTQSSRYLVKRTGEKVFLECVQDMDHENMFWYRQDPGLGLRLIYFSYDVKMKEKGDIPEGYSVSREKKERFSLILESASTNQTSMYLCASSPSLRTPGNTIYFGEGSWLTVV.

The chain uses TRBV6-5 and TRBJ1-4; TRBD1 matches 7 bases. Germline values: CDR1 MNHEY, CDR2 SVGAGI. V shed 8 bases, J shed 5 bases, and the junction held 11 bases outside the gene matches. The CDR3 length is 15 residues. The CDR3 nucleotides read TGTGCCAGCGAAAGGACCGGGACAGAAAATGAAAAACTGTTTTTT. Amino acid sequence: CASERTGTENEKLFF.

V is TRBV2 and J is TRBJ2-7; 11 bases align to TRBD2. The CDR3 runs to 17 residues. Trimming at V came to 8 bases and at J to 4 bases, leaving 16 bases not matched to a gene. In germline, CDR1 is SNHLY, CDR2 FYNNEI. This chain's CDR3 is CASPPKGLAGGGYEQYF. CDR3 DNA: TGTGCCAGCCCTCCTAAGGGGCTAGCGGGAGGAGGTTACGAGCAGTACTTC. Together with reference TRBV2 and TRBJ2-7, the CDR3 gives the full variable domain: EPEVTQTPSHQVTQMGQEVILRCVPISNHLYFYWYRQILGQKVEFLVSFYNNEISEKSEIFDDQFSVERPDGSNFTLKIRSTKLEDSAMYFCASPPKGLAGGGYEQYFGPGTRLTVT.

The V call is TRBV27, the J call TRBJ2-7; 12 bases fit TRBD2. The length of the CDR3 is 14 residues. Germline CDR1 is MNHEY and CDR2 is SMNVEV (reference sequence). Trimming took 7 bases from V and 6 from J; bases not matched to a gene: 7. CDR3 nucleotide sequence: TGTGCCAGCACACCCCTAGCGGGAGGGCTCGAGCAGTACTTC. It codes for CASTPLAGGLEQYF.

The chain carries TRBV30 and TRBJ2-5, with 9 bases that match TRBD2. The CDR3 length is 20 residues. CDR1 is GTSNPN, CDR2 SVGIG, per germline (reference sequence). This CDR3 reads CGVGSGRTGGAYYHQETQYF. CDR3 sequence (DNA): TGTGGAGTCGGTAGCGGGAGAACCGGAGGGGCATATTATCACCAAGAGACCCAGTACTTC.

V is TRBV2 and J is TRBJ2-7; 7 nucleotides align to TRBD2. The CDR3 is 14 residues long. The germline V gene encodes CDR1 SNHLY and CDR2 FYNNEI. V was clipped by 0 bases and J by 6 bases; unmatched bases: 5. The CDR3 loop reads CASSEAYGRSEQYF. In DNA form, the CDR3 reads TGTGCCAGCAGTGAAGCGTACGGGAGGAGCGAGCAGTACTTC.

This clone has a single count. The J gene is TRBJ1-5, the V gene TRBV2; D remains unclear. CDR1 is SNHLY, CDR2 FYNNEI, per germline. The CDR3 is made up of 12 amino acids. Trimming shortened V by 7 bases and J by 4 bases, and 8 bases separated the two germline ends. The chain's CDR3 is CASTEGNQPQHF. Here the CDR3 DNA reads TGTGCCAGCACCGAAGGGAATCAGCCCCAGCATTTT.

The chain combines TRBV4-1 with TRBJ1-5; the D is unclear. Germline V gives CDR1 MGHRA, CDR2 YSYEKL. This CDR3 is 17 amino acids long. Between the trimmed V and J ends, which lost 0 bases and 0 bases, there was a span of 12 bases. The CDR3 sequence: CASSQDVSPYSNQPQHF. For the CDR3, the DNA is TGCGCCAGCAGCCAAGATGTGTCACCCTATAGCAATCAGCCCCAGCATTTT.

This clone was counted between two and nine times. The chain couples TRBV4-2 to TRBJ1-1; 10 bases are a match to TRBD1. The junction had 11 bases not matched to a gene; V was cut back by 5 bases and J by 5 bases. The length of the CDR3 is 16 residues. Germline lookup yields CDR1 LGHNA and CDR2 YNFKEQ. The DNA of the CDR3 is TGTGCCAGCAGCTTAGCAACCGGGACAGGGGTAACTGAAGCTTTCTTT. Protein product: CASSLATGTGVTEAFF.

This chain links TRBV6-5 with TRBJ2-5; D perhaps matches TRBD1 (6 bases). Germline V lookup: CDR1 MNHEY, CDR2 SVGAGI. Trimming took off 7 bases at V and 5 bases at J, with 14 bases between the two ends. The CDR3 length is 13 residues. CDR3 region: CASTLGGMETQYF. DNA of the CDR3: TGTGCCAGCACTTTAGGGGGAATGGAGACCCAGTACTTC.

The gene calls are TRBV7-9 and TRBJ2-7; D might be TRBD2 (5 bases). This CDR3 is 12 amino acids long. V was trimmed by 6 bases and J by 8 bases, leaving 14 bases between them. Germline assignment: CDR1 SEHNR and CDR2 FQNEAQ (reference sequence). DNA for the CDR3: TGTGCCAGCAGAATCCCGACGGGGAAGCAGTACTTC. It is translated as CASRIPTGKQYF.

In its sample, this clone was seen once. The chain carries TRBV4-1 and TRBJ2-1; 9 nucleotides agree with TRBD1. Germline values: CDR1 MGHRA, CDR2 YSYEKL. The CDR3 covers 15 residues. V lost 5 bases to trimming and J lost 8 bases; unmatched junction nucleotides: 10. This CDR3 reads CASSSSGTGNYEQFF. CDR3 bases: TGCGCCAGCAGCTCCTCCGGGACAGGGAACTATGAGCAGTTCTTC.

The CDR3 here is CASSRGDGYTF. In nucleotides, the CDR3 is TGTGCCAGCAGCCGGGGAGATGGCTACACCTTC. The chain combines TRBV7-2 with TRBJ1-2; D gene unclear. V lost 5 bases to trimming and J lost 6 bases, with 7 bases between them. This CDR3 region has 11 residues. Looked up from germline, CDR1 is SGHTA and CDR2 is FQGNSA.

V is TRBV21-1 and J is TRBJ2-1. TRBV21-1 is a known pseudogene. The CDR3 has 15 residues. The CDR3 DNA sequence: TGTGCCAGCAGCAAAGGCCTTGTGATCGGCCATGAGCAGTTCTTC. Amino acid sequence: CASSKGLVIGHEQFF.

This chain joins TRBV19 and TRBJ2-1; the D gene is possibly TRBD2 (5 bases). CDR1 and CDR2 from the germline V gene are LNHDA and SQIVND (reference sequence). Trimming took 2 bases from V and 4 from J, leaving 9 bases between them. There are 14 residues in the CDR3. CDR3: CASSIIGVYNEQFF. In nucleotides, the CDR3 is TGTGCCAGTAGTATAATCGGGGTATACAATGAGCAGTTCTTC.

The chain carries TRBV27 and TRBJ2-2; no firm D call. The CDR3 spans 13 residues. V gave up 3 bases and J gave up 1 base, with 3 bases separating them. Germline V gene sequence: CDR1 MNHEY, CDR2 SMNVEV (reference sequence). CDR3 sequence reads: CASSFQNTGELFF. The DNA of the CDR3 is TGTGCCAGCAGTTTTCAGAACACCGGGGAGCTGTTTTTT.

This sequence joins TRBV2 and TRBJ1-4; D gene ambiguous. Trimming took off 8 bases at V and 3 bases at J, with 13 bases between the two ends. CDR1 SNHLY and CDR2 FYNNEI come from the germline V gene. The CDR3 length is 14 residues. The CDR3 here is CASGRGVANEKLFF. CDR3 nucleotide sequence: TGTGCCAGCGGCCGCGGGGTGGCTAATGAAAAACTGTTTTTT.

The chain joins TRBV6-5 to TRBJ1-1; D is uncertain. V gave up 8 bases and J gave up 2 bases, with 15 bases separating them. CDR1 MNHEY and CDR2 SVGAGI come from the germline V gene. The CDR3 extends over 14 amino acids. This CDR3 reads CASLASPVNTEAFF. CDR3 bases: TGTGCCAGCCTGGCCTCGCCCGTCAACACTGAAGCTTTCTTT.

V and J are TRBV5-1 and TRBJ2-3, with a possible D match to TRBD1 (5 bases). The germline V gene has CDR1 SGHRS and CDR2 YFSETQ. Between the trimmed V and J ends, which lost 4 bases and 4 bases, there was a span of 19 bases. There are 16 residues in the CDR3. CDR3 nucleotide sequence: TGCGCCAGCAGCACAGGAACCCCTAGGTCTGCAGATACGCAGTATTTT. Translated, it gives CASSTGTPRSADTQYF.

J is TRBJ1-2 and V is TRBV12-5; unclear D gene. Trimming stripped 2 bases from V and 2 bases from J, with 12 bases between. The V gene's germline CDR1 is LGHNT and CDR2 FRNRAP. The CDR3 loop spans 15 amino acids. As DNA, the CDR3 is TGTGCTAGTGGTTTGCCTTCAGCACACAACTATGGCTACACCTTC. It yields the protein CASGLPSAHNYGYTF.

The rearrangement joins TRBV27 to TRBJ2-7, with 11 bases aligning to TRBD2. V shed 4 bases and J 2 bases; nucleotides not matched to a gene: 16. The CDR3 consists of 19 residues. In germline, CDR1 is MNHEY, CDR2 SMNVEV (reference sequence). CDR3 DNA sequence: TGTGCCAGCAGTTCCTCTGCCATCCGTAGCGGGAGGGCCCCCTACGAGCAGTACTTC. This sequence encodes CASSSSAIRSGRAPYEQYF.